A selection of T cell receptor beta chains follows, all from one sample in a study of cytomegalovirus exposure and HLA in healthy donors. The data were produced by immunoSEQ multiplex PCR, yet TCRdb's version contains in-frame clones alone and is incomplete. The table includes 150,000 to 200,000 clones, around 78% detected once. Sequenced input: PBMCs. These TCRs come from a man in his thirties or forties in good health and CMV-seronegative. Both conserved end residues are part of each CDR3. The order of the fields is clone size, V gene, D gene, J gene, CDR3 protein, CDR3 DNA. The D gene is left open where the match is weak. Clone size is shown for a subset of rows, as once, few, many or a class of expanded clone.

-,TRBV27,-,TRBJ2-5,CASSFGAQETQYF,TGTGCCAGCAGTTTCGGAGCACAAGAGACCCAGTACTTC
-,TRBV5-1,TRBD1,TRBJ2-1,CASSLEAGGYNEQFF,TGCGCCAGCAGCTTGGAGGCAGGGGGATACAATGAGCAGTTCTTC
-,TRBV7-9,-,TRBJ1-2,CASSSTGLRGYTF,TGTGCCAGCAGTTCAACAGGGTTAAGAGGCTACACCTTC
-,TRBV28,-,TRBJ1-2,CASRQQGPYGYTF,TGTGCCAGCAGGCAACAGGGTCCCTATGGCTACACCTTC
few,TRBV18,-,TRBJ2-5,CASSEGETQYF,TGTGCCAGCTCAGAGGGAGAGACCCAGTACTTC
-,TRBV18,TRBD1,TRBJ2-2,CASSPRTGSVGELFF,TGTGCCAGCTCACCAAGGACAGGGTCGGTCGGGGAGCTGTTTTTT
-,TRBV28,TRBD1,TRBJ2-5,CASSTGGETQYF,TGTGCCAGCAGTACAGGGGGAGAGACCCAGTACTTC
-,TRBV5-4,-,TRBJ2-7,CASSERLGSSYEQYF,TGTGCCAGCAGCGAAAGACTTGGGAGCTCCTACGAGCAGTACTTC
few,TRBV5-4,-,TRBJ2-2,CASSPGTQNTGELFF,TGTGCCAGCAGCCCTGGGACTCAGAACACCGGGGAGCTGTTTTTT
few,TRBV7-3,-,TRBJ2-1,CASSTDRFSYNEQFF,TGTGCCAGCAGCACAGACAGGTTCTCCTACAATGAGCAGTTCTTC
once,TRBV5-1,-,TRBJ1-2,CASSLDPGQYGYTF,TGCGCCAGCAGCTTAGACCCGGGACAATATGGCTACACCTTC
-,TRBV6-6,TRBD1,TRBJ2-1,CASTIVQGNEQFF,TGTGCCAGCACTATCGTACAGGGGAATGAGCAGTTCTTC
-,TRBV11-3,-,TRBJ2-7,CASSSTGVTYEQYF,TGTGCCAGCAGCTCGACAGGCGTAACCTACGAGCAGTACTTC
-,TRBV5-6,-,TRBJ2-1,CASSLGGEQFF,TGTGCCAGCAGCTTGGGGGGCGAGCAGTTCTTC
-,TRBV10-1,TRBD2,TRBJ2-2,CASSDGTSITGELFF,TGCGCCAGCAGTGATGGGACTAGCATCACCGGGGAGCTGTTTTTT
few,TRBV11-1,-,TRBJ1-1,CASSFNVAGTPNTEAFF,TGTGCCAGCAGCTTCAATGTAGCCGGGACACCGAACACTGAAGCTTTCTTT
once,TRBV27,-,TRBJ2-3,CASSLNLFTETQYF,TGTGCCAGCAGTTTAAATCTATTCACTGAGACGCAGTATTTT
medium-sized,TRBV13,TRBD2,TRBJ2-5,CASSPRTSGRETQYF,TGTGCCAGCAGCCCCCGGACTAGCGGGAGGGAGACCCAGTACTTC
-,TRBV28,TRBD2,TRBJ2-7,CASSRGLAGPYEQYF,TGTGCCAGCAGCCGGGGACTAGCGGGTCCCTACGAGCAGTACTTC
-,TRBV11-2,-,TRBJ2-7,CASSLRGVSYEQYF,TGTGCCAGCAGCTTAAGGGGTGTTAGCTACGAGCAGTACTTC
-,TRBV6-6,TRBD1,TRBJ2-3,CASSSGTGTDTQYF,TGTGCCAGCAGTTCCGGGACAGGGACGGATACGCAGTATTTT
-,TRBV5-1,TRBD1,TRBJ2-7,CASSWTGQGPYEQYF,TGCGCCAGCAGCTGGACGGGACAGGGTCCCTACGAGCAGTACTTC
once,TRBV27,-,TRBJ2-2,CASSLSGSQRGLFF,TGTGCCAGCAGTTTATCTGGGTCCCAACGGGGGCTGTTTTTT
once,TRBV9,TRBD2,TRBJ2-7,CASSGPGGPRQYF,TGTGCCAGCAGCGGGCCGGGGGGTCCGAGGCAGTACTTC
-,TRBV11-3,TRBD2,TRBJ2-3,CASSRTGGGTDTQYF,TGTGCCAGCAGTAGAACGGGAGGAGGGACAGATACGCAGTATTTT
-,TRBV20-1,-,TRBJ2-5,CSASQGTFLYF,TGCAGTGCTAGTCAGGGGACCTTCCTGTACTTC
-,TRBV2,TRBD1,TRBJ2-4,CASSTGTGVIIQYF,TGTGCCAGCAGCACCGGGACAGGGGTAATCATTCAGTACTTC
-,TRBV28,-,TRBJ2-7,CASSALRYQGSEYF,TGTGCCAGCAGTGCCCTAAGGTACCAGGGGTCCGAGTACTTC
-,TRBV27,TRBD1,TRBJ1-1,CASRAAGTGVNEAFF,TGTGCCAGCAGGGCCGCCGGGACAGGGGTCAATGAAGCTTTCTTT
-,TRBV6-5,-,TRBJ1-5,CASGTERYQPQHF,TGTGCCAGCGGGACTGAAAGGTATCAGCCCCAGCATTTT